These 3 T cell receptor beta chains originate from one sample sequenced in a study of T cells in Graves' hyperthyroidism and ophthalmopathy. TCR beta CDR3 sequences were amplified from RNA transcripts. The TCR CDR3 first-round RT-PCR relied on the HTBI primer set. TCRdb reanalysed the multiplex PCR reads using MiXCR and keeps one entry per CDR3 protein. The data contain under 400,000 distinct CDR3 sequences, roughly a fifth of them singletons. Sequencing was performed on blood. The receptor set was obtained from a woman aged 50 to 60 with Graves' hyperthyroidism.

The CDR3 DNA sequence: TGCAGCGGCCCATCCACAGACACCGGGGAGCTGTTTTTT. Protein product: CSGPSTDTGELFF. The chain combines TRBV29-1 with TRBJ2-2, with D unclear. The V end was cut by 7 bases, the J end by 3 bases, with 12 bases between. CDR3 length equals 13 residues. CDR1 and CDR2 from the germline V gene are SQVTM and ANQGSEA.

The gene calls are TRBV5-1 and TRBJ2-6; no clear D. Germline lookup yields CDR1 SGHRS and CDR2 YFSETQ. This CDR3 has 14 residues. The germline V and J ends were trimmed by 0 bases and 4 bases, with 5 bases remaining between them. DNA for the CDR3: TGCGCCAGCAGCTTGGAGTCCGGGGCCAACGTCCTGACTTTC. Protein sequence: CASSLESGANVLTF.

The chain couples TRBV28 to TRBJ2-5; 12 nucleotides align to TRBD1. The CDR3 covers 17 residues. Per the germline V gene, CDR1 is MDHEN and CDR2 is SYDVKM. After removal of 5 bases from V and 3 bases from J, the junction contained 10 bases not matched to a gene. This CDR3 reads CASSPPRDRGREETQYF. The DNA of the CDR3 is TGTGCCAGCAGTCCTCCCCGGGACAGGGGGCGGGAAGAGACCCAGTACTTC.